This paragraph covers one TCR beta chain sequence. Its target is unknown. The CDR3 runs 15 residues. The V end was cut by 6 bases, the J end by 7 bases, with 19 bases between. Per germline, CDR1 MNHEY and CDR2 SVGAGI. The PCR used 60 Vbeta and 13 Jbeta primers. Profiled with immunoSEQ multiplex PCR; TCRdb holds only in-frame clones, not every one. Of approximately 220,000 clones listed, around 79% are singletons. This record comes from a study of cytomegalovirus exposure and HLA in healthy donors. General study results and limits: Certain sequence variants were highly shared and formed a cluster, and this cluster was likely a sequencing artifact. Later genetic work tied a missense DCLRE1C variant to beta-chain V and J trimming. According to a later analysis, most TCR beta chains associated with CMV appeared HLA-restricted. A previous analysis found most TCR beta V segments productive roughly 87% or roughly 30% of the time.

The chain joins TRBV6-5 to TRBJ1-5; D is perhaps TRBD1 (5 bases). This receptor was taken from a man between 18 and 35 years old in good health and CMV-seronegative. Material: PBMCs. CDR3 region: CASRLNGGDTQPQHF. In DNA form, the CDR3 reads TGTGCCAGCAGACTGAACGGGGGGGATACACAGCCCCAGCATTTT.